The 32 T cell receptor beta chains presented below share a single source sample, sequenced in a study of early T cells in non-severe SARS-CoV-2 infection. TCRdb reprocessed the 5' RACE reads with MiXCR, giving one entry per CDR3 protein. The data contain some 91,000 distinct CDR3 sequences, around 14% of them singletons. Sequenced: whole blood. Receptors were obtained from an adult who was a healthcare worker with PCR-confirmed SARS-CoV-2 infection or an uninfected control (not recorded which).

The sample holds many counts of this clonotype. One junction end disagrees with the germline gene, perhaps due to a read error. CDR3 DNA: TGTGCTAGCAGCCCCGTTGCCATGGGACGAACGAACACCGGGGAGCTGTTTTTT. Its translation is CASSPVAMGRTNTGELFF. The V and J genes are TRBV7-7 and TRBJ2-2; possibly TRBD1 or TRBD2 for D (5 bases each). Germline CDR1 is SSHAT and CDR2 is FNYEAQ (reference sequence). CDR3 length: 18 amino acids.

This clonotype was recorded many times. The chain recombines TRBV5-1 with TRBJ2-7, with D unclear. CDR1 is SGHRS, CDR2 YFSETQ, per germline. The CDR3 contains 14 residues. Trimming took off 0 bases at V and 2 bases at J, with 9 bases between the two ends. CDR3 in DNA: TGCGCCAGCAGCTTGGATCCGGCAACCTACGAGCAGTACTTC. Protein: CASSLDPATYEQYF.

This clonotype was detected many times. The gene calls are TRBV29-1 and TRBJ2-7; TRBD1 matches at 9 bases. The CDR3 totals 13 residues. Trimming at V came to 4 bases and at J to 4 bases, leaving 5 bases not matched to a gene. CDR1 is SQVTM, CDR2 ANQGSEA, per germline. DNA for the CDR3: TGCAGCGTTGGGAGACAGGGGGGATACGAGCAGTACTTC. Translation gives CSVGRQGGYEQYF.

This clonotype was found a few times. The chain links TRBV4-1 to TRBJ2-3; 10 nucleotides line up with TRBD1. The CDR3 is 14 amino acids. The trim removed 3 bases at V and 4 bases at J, leaving 1 base unmatched. Germline-derived CDR1 and CDR2 are MGHRA and YSYEKL. The DNA of the CDR3 is TGCGCCAGCAGCCACGGACAGGGGGCAGATACGCAGTATTTT. It encodes CASSHGQGADTQYF.

This clonotype came up a few times. V and J are TRBV6-2 or TRBV6-3 and TRBJ2-7, with no clear D. The ends were cut back, 5 bases at V and 9 bases at J, with 11 bases in the middle. This CDR3 has 11 amino acids. Per germline, CDR1 MNHEY and CDR2 SVGEGT. In nucleotides, the CDR3 is TGTGCCAGCAGTGGCCCTCGGTGGCAGTACTTC. This codes for CASSGPRWQYF.

Only a few counts were recorded for this clonotype. The genes are TRBV19 and TRBJ2-2; tentatively, D is TRBD1 or TRBD2 (6 bases each). The ends were cut back, 8 bases at V and 1 base at J, with 11 bases in the middle. This CDR3 comprises 14 residues. Per germline, CDR1 LNHDA and CDR2 SQIVND (reference sequence). CDR3 bases: TGTGCCAGTCGGGGGCAAATGAACACCGGGGAGCTGTTTTTT. Its protein is CASRGQMNTGELFF.

The CDR3 here is CSAAYGTNYGYTF. For the CDR3, the DNA is TGCAGCGCCGCATACGGAACTAACTATGGCTACACCTTC. This rearrangement joins TRBV29-1 to TRBJ1-2; no definite D call. CDR1 is SQVTM and CDR2 is ANQGSEA in the germline V gene. Trimming stripped 7 bases from V and 0 bases from J, with 12 bases between. This CDR3 region has 13 residues.

The CDR3, as DNA: TGCAGTGCTCCACCTCCCATGGGGGGGAGTAATTCACCCCTCCACTTT. This encodes CSAPPPMGGSNSPLHF. The chain employs TRBV20-1 and TRBJ1-6; weak D call: TRBD1 (5 bases). The CDR3 is 16 residues long. The V end was cut by 5 bases, the J end by 6 bases, with 20 bases between. Germline assignment: CDR1 DFQATT and CDR2 SNEGSKA (reference sequence).

Ten or more counts support this clonotype. This sequence joins TRBV12-3 or TRBV12-4 and TRBJ1-4; TRBD1 agrees at 8 bases. V shed 4 bases, J shed 8 bases, and the junction held 12 bases outside the gene matches. CDR3 length: 16 amino acids. This chain's CDR3 is CASSWVRAGGLEKLFF. The CDR3 bases are TGTGCCAGCAGTTGGGTTAGGGCAGGGGGCTTGGAAAAACTGTTTTTT.

The V and J genes are TRBV9 and TRBJ2-3; D is unclear. V was pared by 3 bases and J by 0 bases, with 8 bases between. Germline assignment: CDR1 SGDLS and CDR2 YYNGEE. The CDR3 contains 14 residues. For the CDR3, the DNA is TGTGCCAGCAGCGCGGTACGGAGCACAGATACGCAGTATTTT. Protein product: CASSAVRSTDTQYF.

This clonotype was seen a few times. This sequence joins TRBV9 and TRBJ1-1; no clear D. This CDR3 has 13 residues. Germline loops: CDR1 SGDLS, CDR2 YYNGEE. Deletions cut 0 bases from V and 3 bases from J, with 6 bases between. The CDR3 region has the DNA TGTGCCAGCAGCGTAGGAGGATACACTGAAGCTTTCTTT. It specifies CASSVGGYTEAFF.

Many counts were recorded for this clonotype. The chain joins TRBV20-1 to TRBJ2-3; D remains unclear. Trimming shortened V by 5 bases and J by 2 bases, and 8 bases separated the two germline ends. The CDR3 is 12 residues long. Germline CDR1 reads DFQATT; CDR2 reads SNEGSKA (reference sequence). In nucleotides, the CDR3 is TGCAGTGCTCCTAAAGACACAGATACGCAGTATTTT. It codes for CSAPKDTDTQYF.

This chain joins TRBV12-3 or TRBV12-4 and TRBJ2-7; D is unclear. The CDR3 runs to 11 residues. Trimming shortened V by 3 bases and J by 7 bases, and 7 bases separated the two germline ends. The CDR3 nucleotides are TGTGCCAGCAGTTTCGAGCCGGAGCAGTACTTC. Protein product: CASSFEPEQYF.

This clonotype was detected ten times or more. This chain connects TRBV24-1 to TRBJ2-2; 8 positions match TRBD2. The CDR3 is 18 amino acids. J gave up 0 bases and V 7 bases, and 12 bases lay outside the gene matches. Germline V gene data show CDR1 as KGHDR and CDR2 as SFDVKD. In nucleotides, the CDR3 is TGTGCCACCAGCCCAGATCTGGGCGGGGGGACGAACACCGGGGAGCTGTTTTTT. Translation: CATSPDLGGGTNTGELFF.

The chain links TRBV7-3 to TRBJ2-3, with a weak D call TRBD2 (6 bases). CDR1 is SGHTA, CDR2 FQGTGA, per germline. V was pared by 5 bases and J by 4 bases, with 19 bases between. This CDR3 is built from 16 residues. The CDR3 DNA sequence: TGTGCCAGCAGCCCCCCGGGACTCGGCTCGGCAGATACGCAGTATTTT. It encodes CASSPPGLGSADTQYF.

This clonotype has only a few counts. V and J are TRBV27 and TRBJ2-1, with 8 bases fitting TRBD1. CDR1 is MNHEY and CDR2 is SMNVEV in the germline V gene (reference sequence). This CDR3 comprises 16 residues. The trim removed 8 bases at V and 9 bases at J, leaving 18 bases unmatched. DNA for the CDR3: TGTGCCAGCTCCCTTTGGAGGGGCAGGGGGCACGGTGAGCAGTTCTTC. This sequence encodes CASSLWRGRGHGEQFF.

This clonotype turned up a few times. The chain couples TRBV23-1 to TRBJ2-5; 9 positions match TRBD1. TRBV23-1 is flagged as an ORF with uncertain function. This CDR3 region has 14 residues. V was clipped by 8 bases and J by 3 bases; unmatched bases: 7. The CDR3 DNA reads TGCGCCAGCCGGGGACAGGGTTATGAAGAGACCCAGTACTTC. Translated: CASRGQGYEETQYF.

This clonotype was detected only a few times. V gene TRBV12-3 or TRBV12-4 combines with J gene TRBJ1-5, with D tentatively TRBD1 (5 bases). The CDR3 extends over 14 amino acids. V lost 5 bases to trimming and J lost 4 bases, with 12 bases between them. The CDR3 loop is CASSHDSANQPQHF. The CDR3 coding sequence is TGTGCCAGCAGTCATGACAGCGCAAATCAGCCCCAGCATTTT.

This clonotype was seen more than once but under ten times. This chain links TRBV11-2 with TRBJ2-5; D not resolved. V was clipped by 7 bases and J by 2 bases, with 11 bases between them. CDR3 length equals 13 residues. Germline V gene data show CDR1 as SGHAT and CDR2 as FQNNGV. CDR3 nucleotide sequence: TGTGCCAGCATGCAGGCCGTACAAGAGACCCAGTACTTC. Translation gives CASMQAVQETQYF.

This clonotype was counted many times. This chain connects TRBV28 to TRBJ2-7; 8 nucleotides line up with TRBD1. Germline CDR1 is MDHEN and CDR2 is SYDVKM. CDR3 size: 14 residues. With V trimmed by 6 bases and J by 3 bases, 7 bases remained unmatched. The CDR3 reads CASSRTGMFYEQYF. CDR3 nucleotides: TGTGCCAGCAGCCGGACAGGGATGTTCTACGAGCAGTACTTC. Supplemented by reference TRBV28 and TRBJ2-7, the full variable domain reads DVKVTQSSRYLVKRTGEKVFLECVQDMDHENMFWYRQDPGLGLRLIYFSYDVKMKEKGDIPEGYSVSREKKERFSLILESASTNQTSMYLCASSRTGMFYEQYFGPGTRLTVT.

This clonotype was found a few times. V is TRBV29-1 and J is TRBJ2-4; D might be TRBD2 (6 bases). The CDR3 totals 16 residues. Deletions cut 4 bases from V and 3 bases from J, with 19 bases between. Looked up from germline, CDR1 is SQVTM and CDR2 is ANQGSEA. Here the CDR3 reads CSVAIRGKRDKNIQYF. CDR3 bases: TGCAGCGTTGCAATTCGGGGGAAGAGGGACAAAAACATTCAGTACTTC.

The chain links TRBV20-1 to TRBJ1-4; unclear D gene. The germline V and J ends were trimmed by 6 bases and 8 bases, with 13 bases remaining between them. Germline V lookup: CDR1 DFQATT, CDR2 SNEGSKA (reference sequence). The CDR3 has 12 amino acids. CDR3 loop: CSAIWVAEKLFF. CDR3 coding DNA: TGCAGTGCGATATGGGTAGCGGAAAAACTGTTTTTT.

This clonotype came up many times. The chain couples TRBV5-8 to TRBJ1-5, with TRBD1 matching 7 bases. The CDR3 runs 16 residues. Trimming cost V 7 bases and J 3 bases; bases outside gene matches: 13. Germline CDR1 is SGHTS and CDR2 is YDEGEE. The DNA for the CDR3 is TGTGCCAGCGGTGGGGGGTTGGGACAGATCAATCAGCCCCAGCATTTT. It encodes CASGGGLGQINQPQHF.

This chain connects TRBV7-2 to TRBJ1-1; D ambiguous. Germline V CDR1 and CDR2: SGHTA, FQGNSA. The CDR3 is 13 residues long. The ends were cut back, 5 bases at V and 3 bases at J, with 10 bases in the middle. The CDR3 is CASSSRRDTEAFF. The DNA for the CDR3 is TGTGCCAGCAGCAGTAGGAGAGACACTGAAGCTTTCTTT.

The chain combines TRBV11-2 with TRBJ2-5, with 9 bases fitting TRBD1. J lost 5 bases, V lost 5 bases, and 12 bases had no gene match. The CDR3 extends over 16 amino acids. CDR1 and CDR2 (germline): SGHAT, FQNNGV. This chain's CDR3 is CASSRYRGRSIETQYF. DNA for the CDR3: TGTGCCAGCAGCCGCTACAGGGGGCGTTCTATCGAGACCCAGTACTTC.

V is TRBV10-3 and J is TRBJ2-2, with D hard to call. The V end lost 1 base, the J end lost 2 bases, and 2 bases lay between the germline ends. The CDR3 has 13 amino acids. Germline CDR1 reads ENHRY; CDR2 reads SYGVKD. DNA for the CDR3: TGTGCCATCAGTGAGTTTAACACCGGGGAGCTGTTTTTT. It translates to CAISEFNTGELFF.

This clonotype was seen a few times. J is TRBJ1-6 and V is TRBV27; tentatively, D is TRBD1 (6 bases). Germline V gene sequence: CDR1 MNHEY, CDR2 SMNVEV (reference sequence). CDR3 length: 18 residues. The V end lost 5 bases, the J end lost 9 bases, and 26 bases lay between the germline ends. CDR3 nucleotide sequence: TGTGCCAGCAGTCCCGAGACCCCAATTACAGGGCGACTTTCACCCCTCCACTTT. It yields the protein CASSPETPITGRLSPLHF.

In its sample, this clonotype was seen many times. This sequence joins TRBV3-1 and TRBJ2-1; possibly TRBD2 for D (6 bases). Per the germline V gene, CDR1 is LGHDT and CDR2 is YNNKEL (reference sequence). V was trimmed by 4 bases and J by 4 bases, leaving 11 bases between them. CDR3 length: 14 amino acids. CDR3 region: CASSLGTPYNEQFF. CDR3 nucleotides: TGTGCCAGCAGCCTAGGGACTCCGTACAATGAGCAGTTCTTC.

V usage is TRBV7-6 and J usage is TRBJ1-2; the match to TRBD1 covers 8 bases. J gave up 3 bases and V 5 bases, and 8 bases lay outside the gene matches. From germline, CDR1 is SGHVS and CDR2 FNYEAQ. The CDR3 contains 15 residues. Here the CDR3 DNA reads TGTGCCAGCAGCCCTCGACAGGGGCACGACTATGGCTACACCTTC. Amino acid sequence: CASSPRQGHDYGYTF.

V gene TRBV10-3 combines with J gene TRBJ2-3, with D perhaps TRBD2 (5 bases). There are 16 residues in the CDR3. The V end was cut by 1 base, the J end by 0 bases, with 11 bases between. Germline-derived CDR1 and CDR2 are ENHRY and SYGVKD. CDR3 loop: CAISEFEGRSTDTQYF. CDR3 nucleotides: TGTGCCATCAGTGAGTTCGAGGGCCGCAGCACAGATACGCAGTATTTT.

This clonotype was counted between two and nine times. The chain carries TRBV29-1 and TRBJ1-1, with D hard to call. Germline CDR1 and CDR2: SQVTM and ANQGSEA. The CDR3 contains 13 residues. V lost 5 bases and J lost 2, with 12 bases in between. The CDR3 DNA sequence: TGCAGCGTTCGGCTGGGTCTAAACACTGAAGCTTTCTTT. Translation: CSVRLGLNTEAFF.

V gene TRBV21-1 combines with J gene TRBJ1-1. TRBV21-1 is termed a pseudogene. This CDR3 contains 17 residues. Here the CDR3 DNA reads TGTGCCAGCAGCAAAGGCGAGTTCGACGGAGATAACACTGAAGCTTTCTTT. This codes for CASSKGEFDGDNTEAFF.